This T cell receptor (beta chain) was captured in a study of OX40 agonist ivuxolimab in advanced cancers. Study context: Patients assigned to dose escalation were diagnosed with hepatocellular carcinoma, melanoma, renal cell or head and neck cancer. Patients achieving partial responses numbered three: one hepatocellular carcinoma case and two cutaneous melanoma cases. Study results and limitations: Compared with CD4+, CD8+ T cells on average had more expanded clones.

Profiled with immunoSEQ multiplex PCR; TCRdb holds only in-frame clones, not every one. There are tens of thousands of clones in the sample; about 81% occur only once, and about 0.42% lies in the top ten. Trimming cost V 5 bases and J 3 bases; bases outside gene matches: 5. The CDR3 runs 14 residues. Germline V gene sequence: CDR1 SGHDT, CDR2 YYEEEE. For this clone: Its target is not known.

The input for sequencing was CD4+ or CD8+ T cells sorted from blood, taken in a trial of the OX40 agonist ivuxolimab. The rearrangement links TRBV5-6 to TRBJ1-1; 9 bases agree with TRBD1. This clonotype was obtained from an adult with an advanced solid tumor such as melanoma, head and neck, liver or kidney cancer. In DNA, the CDR3 is TGTGCCAGCAGTAAACAGGGGGCAGACACTGAAGCTTTCTTT. Amino acid sequence: CASSKQGADTEAFF.